This TCR beta chain stems from a study of cytomegalovirus exposure and HLA in healthy donors. Only in-frame clones appear in the TCRdb table, and some are missing; sequencing was by immunoSEQ multiplex PCR. The table includes around 300,000 clones, approximately 86% detected once. V was cut by 1 base and J by 10 bases, with 8 bases left in between. Germline assignment: CDR1 DFQATT and CDR2 SNEGSKA (reference sequence). This CDR3 contains 11 residues. The rearrangement joins TRBV20-1 to TRBJ2-1; the D gene is possibly TRBD2 (6 bases). The origin of this receptor is a woman aged 18-29 years in good health and CMV-seronegative. The material sequenced was PBMCs. The CDR3 DNA follows: TGCAGTGCTAGAGGTAGCGGAGAGCAGTTCTTC. Its protein is CSARGSGEQFF.